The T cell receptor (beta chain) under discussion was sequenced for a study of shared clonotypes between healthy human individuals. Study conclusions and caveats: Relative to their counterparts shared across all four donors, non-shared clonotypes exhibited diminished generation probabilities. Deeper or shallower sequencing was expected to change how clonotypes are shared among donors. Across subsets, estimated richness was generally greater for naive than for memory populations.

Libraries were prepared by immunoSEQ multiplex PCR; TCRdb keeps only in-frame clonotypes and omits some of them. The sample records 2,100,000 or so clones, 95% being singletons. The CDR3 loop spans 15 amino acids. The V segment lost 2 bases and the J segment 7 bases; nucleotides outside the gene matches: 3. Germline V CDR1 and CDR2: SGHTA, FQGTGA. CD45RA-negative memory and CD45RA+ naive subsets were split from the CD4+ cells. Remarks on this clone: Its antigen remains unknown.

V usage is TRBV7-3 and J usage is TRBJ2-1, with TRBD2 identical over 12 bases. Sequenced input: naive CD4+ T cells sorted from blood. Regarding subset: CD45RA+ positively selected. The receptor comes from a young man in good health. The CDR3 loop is CASSLWTSGVNEQFF. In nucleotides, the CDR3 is TGTGCCAGCAGCTTATGGACTAGCGGGGTAAATGAGCAGTTCTTC. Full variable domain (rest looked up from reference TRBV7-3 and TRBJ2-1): GAGVSQTPSNKVTEKGKYVELRCDPISGHTALYWYRQSLGQGPEFLIYFQGTGAADDSGLPNDRFFAVRPEGSVSTLKIQRTERGDSAVYLCASSLWTSGVNEQFFGPGTRLTVL.